These T cell receptor beta chains were read from a single sample in a study of T cells in Graves' hyperthyroidism and ophthalmopathy. A single record per CDR3 protein comes from TCRdb applying MiXCR to the multiplex PCR reads. The sample has under 550,000 distinct CDR3 sequences, approximately 20% seen once. The sequencing sample was made of blood. Receptors originate from a man aged 35-49 years with Graves' ophthalmopathy. The CDR3 runs from the conserved cysteine through the conserved F or W.

V gene	J gene	CDR3 protein
TRBV29-1	TRBJ1-5	CSVSDQGDQPQHF
TRBV28	TRBJ1-5	CASRSRLQNNQPQHF
TRBV13	TRBJ1-5	CASSSTGTPQEPQHF
TRBV4-3	TRBJ2-7	CASSQFSTAAEQYF
TRBV7-2	TRBJ1-2	CASKNLRGADGYTF
TRBV27	TRBJ2-3	CASSRGLGGDTQYF
TRBV3-1	TRBJ2-7	CASSQDSSWGEQYF
TRBV2	TRBJ2-5	CASWTPRTSGKETQYF
TRBV20-1	TRBJ2-1	CSADSGGAYNEQFF
TRBV3-1	TRBJ1-3	CASSQGQGSGNTTYF
TRBV7-9	TRBJ1-2	CASSPLTMGNYGYTF
TRBV18	TRBJ1-5	CASSPSGNQPQHF
TRBV4-1	TRBJ2-7	CASSQDRWLPYEQYF
TRBV5-4	TRBJ2-2	CTSRRGYTGELFF
TRBV12-5	TRBJ1-4	CASGSPPGVTNEKLFF
TRBV5-1	TRBJ1-2	CASSDRMNYGYTF
TRBV30	TRBJ1-1	CAWSVNSQAFF
TRBV6-2/TRBV6-3	TRBJ2-6	CASILRGGPFSGANVLTF
TRBV30	TRBJ2-1	CAWSGQGVGEQFF
TRBV12-3/TRBV12-4	TRBJ1-1	CASNPNGNTEAFF